This is a list of T cell receptor beta chains from one sample in a study of shared clonotypes between healthy human individuals. Some clones are missing from TCRdb's copy, which holds only in-frame ones; the method was immunoSEQ multiplex PCR. The data show some 660,000 clones, roughly 73% seen once. The specimen was memory CD4+ T cells sorted from blood. The receptors here all came from a woman in her twenties or thirties in good health. Both conserved end residues are part of each CDR3.

V	J	CDR3
TRBV7-3	TRBJ2-1	CASSPSGLAGAPNEQFF
TRBV6-1	TRBJ1-1	CASSEIRDTEAFF
TRBV27	TRBJ2-1	CASFRDRGNNEQFF
TRBV7-2	TRBJ2-3	CASSNSGLAGRADTQYF
TRBV6-1	TRBJ2-6	CASTGGYSGANVLTF
TRBV2	TRBJ1-2	CASRSTPGQGFIPYGYTF
TRBV6-6	TRBJ2-7	CASSSAPYEQYF
TRBV7-3	TRBJ1-2	CASSFVIDPRQRYGYTF
TRBV28	TRBJ2-1	CASSNSGTSGYNEQFF
TRBV7-9	TRBJ2-6	CASISREGAVGANVLTF
TRBV27	TRBJ2-1	CASSLKPDRANEQFF
TRBV19	TRBJ1-5	CASSPRVASNQPQHF
TRBV19	TRBJ2-7	CASMDPSSQGTYEQYF
TRBV28	TRBJ2-7	CASSASGLEQYF
TRBV29-1	TRBJ2-5	CTLRGDGETQYF
TRBV5-1	TRBJ1-1	CASSLSRTEGRAFF
TRBV2	TRBJ2-5	CASGQEETQYF
TRBV7-2	TRBJ2-5	CASGTRVQETQYF
TRBV7-9	TRBJ1-1	CASSPRGRQVSEAFF
TRBV6-6	TRBJ2-3	CASSKRGGATDTQYF
TRBV29-1	TRBJ2-7	CSVGGNFGAGEQYF
TRBV15	TRBJ2-7	CATSRGGGSRNEQYF
TRBV18	TRBJ2-6	CASSPGHFSGANVLTF
TRBV9	TRBJ2-3	CASSVSPSGIPNTQYF